What follows is one T cell receptor (beta chain) and its context. Measured with immunoSEQ multiplex PCR; TCRdb has only the in-frame clones, and not every one. The repertoire holds about 390,000 clones, with around nine tenths as singletons. This specimen comes from a study of blood T cell repertoires in COVID-19. The CDR3 contains 16 residues. V was pared by 3 bases and J by 3 bases, with 18 bases between. In germline, CDR1 is LGHDT, CDR2 YNNKEL (reference sequence). The chain is built from TRBV3-1 (or the pseudogene TRBV3-2) and TRBJ2-7, with TRBD1 as a possible D gene (6 bases). The sequenced sample was PBMCs or T cells enriched from blood (not recorded which). The sequence came from a woman in her fifties or sixties who had recovered from COVID-19. CDR3 sequence reads: CASSQATETGRYEQYF. CDR3 DNA: TGTGCCAGCAGCCAGGCTACGGAAACAGGGCGCTACGAGCAGTACTTC.